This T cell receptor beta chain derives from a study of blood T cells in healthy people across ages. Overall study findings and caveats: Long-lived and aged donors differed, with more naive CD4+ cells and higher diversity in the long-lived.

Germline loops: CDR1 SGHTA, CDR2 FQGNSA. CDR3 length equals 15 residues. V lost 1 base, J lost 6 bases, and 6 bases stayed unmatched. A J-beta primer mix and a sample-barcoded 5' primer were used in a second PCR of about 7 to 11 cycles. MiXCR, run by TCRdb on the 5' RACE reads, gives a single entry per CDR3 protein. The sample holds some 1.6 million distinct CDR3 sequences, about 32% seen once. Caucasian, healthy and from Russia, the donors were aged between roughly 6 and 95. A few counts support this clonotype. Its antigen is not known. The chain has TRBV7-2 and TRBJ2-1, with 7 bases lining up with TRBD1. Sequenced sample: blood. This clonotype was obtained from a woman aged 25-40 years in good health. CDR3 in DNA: TGTGCCAGCAGCTTAGAGGGGGCCGCTTTCAATGAGCAGTTCTTC. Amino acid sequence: CASSLEGAAFNEQFF.